The rows below give T cell receptor beta chains drawn from one sample of a study of blood T cell repertoires in COVID-19. Here immunoSEQ multiplex PCR was the method, and the copy in TCRdb shows in-frame clones only, minus some. The sample lists about 150,000 clones, 85% occurring once. Material: peripheral blood. Receptors were obtained from a woman older than 75 with COVID-19, enrolled during active disease. Each CDR3 is given with its conserved first and last residue. D genes are given only for firm matches. A row's size may be missing; if present it is once, few, many or a size class.

V gene: TRBV10-3; J gene: TRBJ2-7; clone size: .; D gene: TRBD2; CDR3 protein: CAISETSGRGSYEQYF; CDR3 DNA: TGTGCCATCAGTGAGACTAGCGGGAGGGGTTCCTACGAGCAGTACTTC
V gene: TRBV27; J gene: TRBJ2-2; clone size: .; D gene: TRBD1; CDR3 protein: CASSPTDRTGGTGELFF; CDR3 DNA: TGTGCCAGCAGCCCCACGGATAGGACAGGGGGAACCGGGGAGCTGTTTTTT
V gene: TRBV7-2; J gene: TRBJ1-5; clone size: .; D gene: TRBD1; CDR3 protein: CASKYGTGNQPQHF; CDR3 DNA: TGTGCCAGCAAATACGGGACAGGCAATCAGCCCCAGCATTTT
V gene: TRBV10-3; J gene: TRBJ1-1; clone size: .; D gene: TRBD1; CDR3 protein: CAISEGTERGTEAFF; CDR3 DNA: TGTGCCATCAGTGAAGGGACAGAACGTGGTACTGAAGCTTTCTTT
V gene: TRBV5-6; J gene: TRBJ1-3; clone size: .; D gene: .; CDR3 protein: CASSLDIMGHAKGNTIYF; CDR3 DNA: TGTGCCAGCAGCTTGGATATTATGGGGCACGCTAAAGGAAACACCATATATTTT
V gene: TRBV28; J gene: TRBJ1-2; clone size: .; D gene: .; CDR3 protein: CASSAESRRGYTF; CDR3 DNA: TGTGCCAGCAGTGCCGAAAGCCGGCGGGGCTACACCTTC
V gene: TRBV5-8; J gene: TRBJ1-5; clone size: .; D gene: .; CDR3 protein: CASLLAGNSNQPQHF; CDR3 DNA: TGTGCCAGCCTCCTCGCAGGCAATAGCAATCAGCCCCAGCATTTT
V gene: TRBV28; J gene: TRBJ1-2; clone size: .; D gene: TRBD1; CDR3 protein: CASSLGDRGAGYTF; CDR3 DNA: TGTGCCAGCAGTTTGGGGGACAGGGGGGCGGGCTACACCTTC
V gene: TRBV27; J gene: TRBJ2-7; clone size: few; D gene: .; CDR3 protein: CASPLYYEQYF; CDR3 DNA: TGTGCCAGCCCCCTATACTACGAGCAGTACTTC
V gene: TRBV6-5; J gene: TRBJ1-5; clone size: .; D gene: TRBD1; CDR3 protein: CASRAGTVTNQPQHF; CDR3 DNA: TGTGCCAGCAGGGCCGGGACAGTCACAAATCAGCCCCAGCATTTT
V gene: TRBV5-1; J gene: TRBJ1-2; clone size: once; D gene: TRBD1; CDR3 protein: CASSLSGQDAGYTF; CDR3 DNA: TGCGCCAGCAGCTTGTCAGGACAGGATGCTGGCTACACCTTC
V gene: TRBV7-2; J gene: TRBJ1-5; clone size: .; D gene: .; CDR3 protein: CASSPGAQPQHF; CDR3 DNA: TGTGCCAGCAGCCCTGGGGCACAGCCCCAGCATTTT
V gene: TRBV7-7; J gene: TRBJ2-1; clone size: .; D gene: .; CDR3 protein: CASSPQTTYNEQFF; CDR3 DNA: TGTGCTAGCAGCCCGCAGACTACCTACAATGAGCAGTTCTTC
V gene: TRBV7-8; J gene: TRBJ1-4; clone size: .; D gene: TRBD1; CDR3 protein: CASSHNRGTNEKLFF; CDR3 DNA: TGTGCCAGCAGCCACAACAGGGGAACTAATGAAAAACTGTTTTTT